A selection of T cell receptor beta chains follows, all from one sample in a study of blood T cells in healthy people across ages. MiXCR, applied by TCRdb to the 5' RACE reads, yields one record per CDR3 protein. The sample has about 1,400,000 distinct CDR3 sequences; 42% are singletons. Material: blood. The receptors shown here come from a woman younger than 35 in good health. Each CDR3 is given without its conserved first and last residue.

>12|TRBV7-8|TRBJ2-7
ASSALGASYEQY
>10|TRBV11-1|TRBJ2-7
ASSLSGYGQY
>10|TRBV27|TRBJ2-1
VSSRDYNEQF
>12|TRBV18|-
ASSLGTDKYEQY
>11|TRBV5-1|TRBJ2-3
ASSPDSTDTQY
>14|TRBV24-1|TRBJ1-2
ATSDSGGGRSYGYT
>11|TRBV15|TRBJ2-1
ATGISSYNEQF
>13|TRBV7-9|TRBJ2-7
ASSLGPTDYYEQY
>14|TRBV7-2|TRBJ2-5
ASSLSGTTNQETQY
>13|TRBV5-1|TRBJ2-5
ASRLLGQGADEQY
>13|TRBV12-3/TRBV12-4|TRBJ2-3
ASSWTSGERDTQY
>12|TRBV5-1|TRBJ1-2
ASSLGGKSDGYT
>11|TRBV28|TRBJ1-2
ASTVTGTYGYT
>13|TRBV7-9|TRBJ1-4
ASSLSDRGNEKLF
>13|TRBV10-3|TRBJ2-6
AISEPGSGANVLT
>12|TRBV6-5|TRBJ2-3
ASTNRWGTDTQY
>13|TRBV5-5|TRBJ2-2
ASSLAILNTGELF
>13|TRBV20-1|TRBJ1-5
SALLAGWGNQPQH
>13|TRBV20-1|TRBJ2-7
SARSGTGESYEQY
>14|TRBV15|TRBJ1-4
ATSRDPGKGHEKLF
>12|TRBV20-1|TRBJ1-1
SASPGTANTEAF
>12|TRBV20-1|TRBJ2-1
SARDGGSLDEQF
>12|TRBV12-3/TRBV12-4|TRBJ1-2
ASTEGSVNYGYT
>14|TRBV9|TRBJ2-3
ASSEGGRASGDTQY
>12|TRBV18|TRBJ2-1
ASSHGTVTKEQF
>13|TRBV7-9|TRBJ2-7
ASSLDPGRSYEQY
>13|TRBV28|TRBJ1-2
ASRDPGGGGYAYT
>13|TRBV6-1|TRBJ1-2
ASSEARQPYYGHT
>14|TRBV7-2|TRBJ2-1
ASSYPGDLPHNEQF
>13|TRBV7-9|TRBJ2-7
ASSADRVSSDEQY
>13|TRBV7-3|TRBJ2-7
ASSPGFGNSYEQY
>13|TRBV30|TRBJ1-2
AWSVAGGGLYGYT
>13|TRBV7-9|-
ASSSLLSEAFEQY
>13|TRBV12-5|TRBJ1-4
ASGLVPGTNEKLF
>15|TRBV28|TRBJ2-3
ASREGAGSLRTDTQY
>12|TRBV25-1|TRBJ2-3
ASSGKTSLDTQY
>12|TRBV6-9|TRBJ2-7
ASSYWGGSYEQY
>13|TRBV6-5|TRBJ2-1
ASSLGLGGLNEQF
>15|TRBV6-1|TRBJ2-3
ASSEYQGMVLRDTQY
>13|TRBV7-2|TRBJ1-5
ASSLLGDGNQPQH
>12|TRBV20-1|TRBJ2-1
SANSGGARHEQF
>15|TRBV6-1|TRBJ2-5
ASRTSGRAYPSETQY
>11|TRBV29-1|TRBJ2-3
SVRDFPPDTQY
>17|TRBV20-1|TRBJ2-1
SASGLGLAGVSEHNEQF
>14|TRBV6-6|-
ASSYHLGGAKETQY
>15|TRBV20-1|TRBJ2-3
SAQTSGSTPRTDTQY
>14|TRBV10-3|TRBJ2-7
AISDPPSGETYEQY
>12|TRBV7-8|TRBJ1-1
ASSSISMNTEAF
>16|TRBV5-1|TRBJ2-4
ASSTGAPGATAKNIQY
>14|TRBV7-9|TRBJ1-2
ASSFPPGLYDYGYT
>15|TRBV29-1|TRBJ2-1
SARTSGFRGVDNEQF
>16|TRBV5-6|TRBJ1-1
ASSFDVWGGDMNTEAF
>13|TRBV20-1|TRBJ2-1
SANPVAHSYNEQF
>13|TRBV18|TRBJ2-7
ASSPGVGPSYEQY
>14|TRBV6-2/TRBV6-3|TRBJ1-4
ASRRRIEATNEKLF
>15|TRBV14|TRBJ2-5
ASSQVPAGGYQETQY